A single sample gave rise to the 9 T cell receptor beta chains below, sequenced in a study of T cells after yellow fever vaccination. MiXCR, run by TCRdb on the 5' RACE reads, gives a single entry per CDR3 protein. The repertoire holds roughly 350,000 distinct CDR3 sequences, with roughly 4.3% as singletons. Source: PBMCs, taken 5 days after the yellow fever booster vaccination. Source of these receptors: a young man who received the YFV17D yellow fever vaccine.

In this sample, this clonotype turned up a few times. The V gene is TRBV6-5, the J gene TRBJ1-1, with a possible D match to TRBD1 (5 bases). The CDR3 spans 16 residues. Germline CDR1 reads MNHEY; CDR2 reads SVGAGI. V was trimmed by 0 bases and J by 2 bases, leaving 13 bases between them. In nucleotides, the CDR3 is TGTGCCAGCAGTTACTCACCGGGGGGGGGAAACACTGAAGCTTTCTTT. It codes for CASSYSPGGGNTEAFF.

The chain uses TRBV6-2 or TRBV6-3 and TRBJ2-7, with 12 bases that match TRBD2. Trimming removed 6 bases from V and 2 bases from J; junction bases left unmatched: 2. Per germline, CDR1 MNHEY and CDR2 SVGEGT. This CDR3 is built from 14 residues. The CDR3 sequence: CASRWTSGAYEQYF. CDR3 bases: TGTGCCAGCAGATGGACTAGCGGGGCCTACGAGCAGTACTTC.

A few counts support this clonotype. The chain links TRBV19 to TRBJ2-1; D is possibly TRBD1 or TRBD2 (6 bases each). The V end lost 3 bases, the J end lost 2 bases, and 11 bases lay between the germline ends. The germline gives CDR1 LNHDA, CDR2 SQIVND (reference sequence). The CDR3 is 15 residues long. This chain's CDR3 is CASSIEGGAYNEQFF. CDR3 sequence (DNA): TGTGCCAGTAGTATTGAGGGGGGCGCCTACAATGAGCAGTTCTTC.

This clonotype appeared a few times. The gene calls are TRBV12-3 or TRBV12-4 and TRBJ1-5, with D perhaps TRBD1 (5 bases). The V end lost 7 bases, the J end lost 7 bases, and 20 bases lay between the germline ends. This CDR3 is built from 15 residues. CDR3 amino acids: CASTPGRRGEQPQHF. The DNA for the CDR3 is TGTGCCAGCACCCCGGGCCGGAGGGGAGAACAGCCCCAGCATTTT.

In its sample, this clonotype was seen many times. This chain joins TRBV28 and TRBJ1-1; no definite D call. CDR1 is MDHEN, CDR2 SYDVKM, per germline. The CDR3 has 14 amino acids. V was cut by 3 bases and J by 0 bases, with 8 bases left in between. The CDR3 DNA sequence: TGTGCCAGCAGTTTGTCGAAAATGAACACTGAAGCTTTCTTT. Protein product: CASSLSKMNTEAFF.

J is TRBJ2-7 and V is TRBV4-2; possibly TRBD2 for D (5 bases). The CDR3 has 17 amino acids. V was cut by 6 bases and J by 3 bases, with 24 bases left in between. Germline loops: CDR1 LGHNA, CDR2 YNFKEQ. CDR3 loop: CASSPHSGLNRRYEQYF. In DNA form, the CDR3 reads TGTGCCAGCAGTCCACACTCCGGACTCAATCGGCGCTACGAGCAGTACTTC.

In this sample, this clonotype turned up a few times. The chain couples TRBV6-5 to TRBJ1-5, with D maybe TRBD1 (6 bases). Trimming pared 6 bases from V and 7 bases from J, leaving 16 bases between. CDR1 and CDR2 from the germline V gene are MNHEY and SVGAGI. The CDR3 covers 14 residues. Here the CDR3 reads CASSWKQGSQPQHF. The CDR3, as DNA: TGTGCCAGCAGCTGGAAACAGGGTTCCCAGCCCCAGCATTTT.

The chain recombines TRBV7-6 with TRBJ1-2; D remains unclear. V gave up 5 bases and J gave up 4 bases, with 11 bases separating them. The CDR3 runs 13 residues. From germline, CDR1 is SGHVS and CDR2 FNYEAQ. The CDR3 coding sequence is TGTGCCAGCAGCCCCACGGCCTTCTATGGCTACACCTTC. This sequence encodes CASSPTAFYGYTF.

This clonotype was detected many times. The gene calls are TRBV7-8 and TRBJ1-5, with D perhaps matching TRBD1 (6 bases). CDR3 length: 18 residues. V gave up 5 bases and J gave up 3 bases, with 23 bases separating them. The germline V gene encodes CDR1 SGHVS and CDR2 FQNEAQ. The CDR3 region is CASSREDTGSGDNQPQHF. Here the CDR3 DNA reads TGTGCCAGCAGCCGCGAGGATACAGGGTCGGGGGACAATCAGCCCCAGCATTTT.